The clone carrying this T cell receptor (beta chain) was recorded a few times. Its antigen remains unidentified. The data derive from a study of beta chain features in type 1 diabetes. V gave up 4 bases and J gave up 0 bases, with 16 bases separating them. Germline-derived CDR1 and CDR2 are GTSNPN and SVGIG (reference sequence). The CDR3 is 15 residues long. General study findings and limits: PCR may have favored shorter templates equally in patients and controls. Relative to healthy donors, patients appeared to have naive, central memory and Treg TCRB repertoires that were more similar.

Sequencing targeted expressed TCRB transcripts, as all isolated RNA had been reverse transcribed. Data came from immunoSEQ multiplex PCR; TCRdb stores just in-frame clones and leaves some out. The repertoire holds 300,000 to 450,000 clones, with around 20% as singletons. Sorting of CD4+ naive, central memory, regulatory and stem cell-like memory cells was performed via CD45RO/CCR7/CD25/CD127/CD95/CD27. The TCR was taken from a woman younger than 30 in good health. V gene TRBV30 combines with J gene TRBJ2-7, with D perhaps TRBD2 (5 bases). The material sequenced was naive CD4+ T cells from blood. The CDR3 sequence: CAWIPSSRNSYEQYF. The DNA for the CDR3 is TGTGCCTGGATCCCGTCTAGCAGAAACTCCTACGAGCAGTACTTC.